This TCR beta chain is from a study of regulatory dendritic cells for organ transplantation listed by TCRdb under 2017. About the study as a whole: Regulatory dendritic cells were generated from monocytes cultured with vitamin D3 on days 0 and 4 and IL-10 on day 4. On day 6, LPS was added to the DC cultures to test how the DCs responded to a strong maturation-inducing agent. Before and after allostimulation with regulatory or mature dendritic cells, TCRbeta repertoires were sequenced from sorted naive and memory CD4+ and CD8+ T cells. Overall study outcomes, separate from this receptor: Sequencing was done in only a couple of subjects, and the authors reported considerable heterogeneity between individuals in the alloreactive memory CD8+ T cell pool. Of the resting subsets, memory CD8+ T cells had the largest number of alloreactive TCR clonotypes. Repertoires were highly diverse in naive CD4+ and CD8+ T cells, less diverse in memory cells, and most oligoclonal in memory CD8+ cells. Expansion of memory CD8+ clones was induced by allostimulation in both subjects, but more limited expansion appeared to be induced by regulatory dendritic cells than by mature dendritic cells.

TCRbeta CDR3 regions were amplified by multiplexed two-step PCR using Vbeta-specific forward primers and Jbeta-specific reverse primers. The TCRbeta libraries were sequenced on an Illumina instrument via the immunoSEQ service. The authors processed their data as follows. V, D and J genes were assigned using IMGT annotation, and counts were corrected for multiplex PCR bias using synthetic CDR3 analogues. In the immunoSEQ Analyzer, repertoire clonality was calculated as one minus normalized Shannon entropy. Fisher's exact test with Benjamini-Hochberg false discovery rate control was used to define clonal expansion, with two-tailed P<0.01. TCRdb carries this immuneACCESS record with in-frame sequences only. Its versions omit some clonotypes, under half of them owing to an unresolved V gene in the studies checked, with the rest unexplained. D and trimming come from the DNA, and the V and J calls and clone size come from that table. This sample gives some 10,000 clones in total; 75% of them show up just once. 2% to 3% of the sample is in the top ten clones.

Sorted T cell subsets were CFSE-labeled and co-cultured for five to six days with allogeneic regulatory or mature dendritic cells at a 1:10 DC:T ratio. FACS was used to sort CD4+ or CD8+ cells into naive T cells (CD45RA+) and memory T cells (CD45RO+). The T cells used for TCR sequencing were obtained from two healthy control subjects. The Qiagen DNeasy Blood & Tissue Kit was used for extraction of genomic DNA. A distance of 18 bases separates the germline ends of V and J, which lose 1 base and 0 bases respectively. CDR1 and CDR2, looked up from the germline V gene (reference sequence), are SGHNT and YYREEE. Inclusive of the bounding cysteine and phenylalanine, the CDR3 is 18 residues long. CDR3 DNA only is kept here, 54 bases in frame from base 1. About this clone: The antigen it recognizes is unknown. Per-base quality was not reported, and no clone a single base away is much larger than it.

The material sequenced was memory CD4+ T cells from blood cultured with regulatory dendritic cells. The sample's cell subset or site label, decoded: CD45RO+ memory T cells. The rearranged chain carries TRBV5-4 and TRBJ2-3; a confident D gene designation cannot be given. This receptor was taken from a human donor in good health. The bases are TGTGCCAGCAGCTTGTATACGCGTGTTGCCTCTAGCACAGATACGCAGTATTTT. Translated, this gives CASSLYTRVASSTDTQYF.